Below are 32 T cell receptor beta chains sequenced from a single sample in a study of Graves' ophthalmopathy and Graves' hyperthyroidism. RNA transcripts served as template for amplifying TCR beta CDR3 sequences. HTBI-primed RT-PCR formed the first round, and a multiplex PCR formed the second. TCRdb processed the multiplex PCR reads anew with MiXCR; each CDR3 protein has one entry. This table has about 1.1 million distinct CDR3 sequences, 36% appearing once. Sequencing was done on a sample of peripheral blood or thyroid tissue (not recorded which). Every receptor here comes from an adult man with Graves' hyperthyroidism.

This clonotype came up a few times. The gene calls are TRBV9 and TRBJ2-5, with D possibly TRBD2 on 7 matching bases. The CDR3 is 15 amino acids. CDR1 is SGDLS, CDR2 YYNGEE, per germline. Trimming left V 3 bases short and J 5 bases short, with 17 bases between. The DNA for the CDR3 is TGTGCCAGCAGCGGAGTGGGGGGGCCGGGGGAGACCCAGTACTTC. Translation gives CASSGVGGPGETQYF.

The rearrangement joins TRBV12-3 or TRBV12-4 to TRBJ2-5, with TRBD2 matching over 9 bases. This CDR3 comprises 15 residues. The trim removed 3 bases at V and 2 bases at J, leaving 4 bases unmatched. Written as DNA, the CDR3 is TGTGCCAGCAGTTTTCTAGCGGGGCCGCAAGAGACCCAGTACTTC. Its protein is CASSFLAGPQETQYF.

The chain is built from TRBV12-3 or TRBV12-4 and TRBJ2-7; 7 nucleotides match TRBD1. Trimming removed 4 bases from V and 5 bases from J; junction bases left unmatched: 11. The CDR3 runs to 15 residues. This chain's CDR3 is CASSYSAGGSDEQYF. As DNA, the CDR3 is TGTGCCAGCAGTTACTCGGCAGGGGGTTCCGACGAGCAGTACTTC.

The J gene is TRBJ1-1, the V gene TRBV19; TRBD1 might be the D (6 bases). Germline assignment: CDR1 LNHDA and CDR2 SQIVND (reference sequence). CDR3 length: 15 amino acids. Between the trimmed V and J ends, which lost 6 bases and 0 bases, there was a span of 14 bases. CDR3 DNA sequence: TGTGCCAGTAGGGGGGCCGGGACGGTGAACACTGAAGCTTTCTTT. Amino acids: CASRGAGTVNTEAFF.

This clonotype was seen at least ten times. CDR3 coding DNA: TGTGCCATCAGTGAGGGGAAGGGGACCACTGAAGCTTTCTTT. Translation gives CAISEGKGTTEAFF. V gene TRBV10-3 combines with J gene TRBJ1-1; D is possibly TRBD1 (5 bases). The CDR3 extends over 14 amino acids. V was clipped by 2 bases and J by 4 bases, with 11 bases between them. Germline V CDR1 and CDR2: ENHRY, SYGVKD.

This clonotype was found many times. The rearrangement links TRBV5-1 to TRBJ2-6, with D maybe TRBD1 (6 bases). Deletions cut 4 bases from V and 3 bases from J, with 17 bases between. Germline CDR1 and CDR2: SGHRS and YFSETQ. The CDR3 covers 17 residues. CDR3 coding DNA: TGCGCCAGCAGCAAGGGACCACAGGGAGTTGGGGCCAACGTCCTGACTTTC. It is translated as CASSKGPQGVGANVLTF.

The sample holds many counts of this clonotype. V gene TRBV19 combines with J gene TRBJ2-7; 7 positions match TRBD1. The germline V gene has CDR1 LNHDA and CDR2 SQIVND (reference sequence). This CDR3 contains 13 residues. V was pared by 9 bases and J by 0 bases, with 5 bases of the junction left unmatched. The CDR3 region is CASTDRSSYEQYF. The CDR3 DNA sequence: TGTGCCAGCACGGACAGGAGCTCCTACGAGCAGTACTTC.

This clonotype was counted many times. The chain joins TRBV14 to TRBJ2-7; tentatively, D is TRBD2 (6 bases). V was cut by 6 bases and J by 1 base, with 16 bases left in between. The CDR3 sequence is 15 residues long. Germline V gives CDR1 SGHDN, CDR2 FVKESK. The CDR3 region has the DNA TGTGCCAGCAGGATCCGGGAGTTCTCATCCTACGAGCAGTACTTC. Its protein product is CASRIREFSSYEQYF.

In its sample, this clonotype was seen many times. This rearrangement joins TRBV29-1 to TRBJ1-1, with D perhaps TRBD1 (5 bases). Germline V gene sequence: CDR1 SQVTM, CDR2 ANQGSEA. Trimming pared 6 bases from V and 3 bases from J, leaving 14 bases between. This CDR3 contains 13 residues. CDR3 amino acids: CSVKQGGDTEAFF. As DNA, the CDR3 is TGCAGCGTGAAGCAGGGTGGGGACACTGAAGCTTTCTTT.

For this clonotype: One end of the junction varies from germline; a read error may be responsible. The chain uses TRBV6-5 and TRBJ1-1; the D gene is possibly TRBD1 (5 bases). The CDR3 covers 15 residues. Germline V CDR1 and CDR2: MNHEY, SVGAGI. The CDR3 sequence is CASSPHNRKNTEAVF. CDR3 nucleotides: TGTGCCAGCAGCCCACATAACAGGAAGAACACTGAAGCTGTCTTT.

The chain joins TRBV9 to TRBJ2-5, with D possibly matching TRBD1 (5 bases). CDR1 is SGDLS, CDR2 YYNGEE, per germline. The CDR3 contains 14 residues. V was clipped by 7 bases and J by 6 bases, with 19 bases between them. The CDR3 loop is CASSPTDTPKTQYF. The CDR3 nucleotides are TGTGCCAGCTCACCGACGGACACACCCAAGACCCAGTACTTC.

In nucleotides, the CDR3 is TGTGCCAGCAGTTTAGCCCCTCGGGATGGGACCCAGTACTTC. Its translation is CASSLAPRDGTQYF. The gene calls are TRBV12-3 or TRBV12-4 and TRBJ2-5; D perhaps matches TRBD2 (5 bases). V gave up 0 bases and J gave up 7 bases, with 12 bases separating them. The CDR3 is 14 residues long.

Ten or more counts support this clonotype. The CDR3 DNA follows: TGTGCCAGCAGCGCCCAAGGCAGCCGGGCTGAAAAACTGTTTTTT. Its protein product is CASSAQGSRAEKLFF. This chain links TRBV9 with TRBJ1-4, with D hard to call. Trimming removed 3 bases at V and 7 bases at J, with 16 bases between. This CDR3 is built from 15 residues. Germline values: CDR1 SGDLS, CDR2 YYNGEE.

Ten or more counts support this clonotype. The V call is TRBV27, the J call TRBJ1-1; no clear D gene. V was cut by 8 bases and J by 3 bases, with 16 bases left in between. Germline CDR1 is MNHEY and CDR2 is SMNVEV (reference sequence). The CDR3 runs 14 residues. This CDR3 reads CASRLGFAYTEAFF. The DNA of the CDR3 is TGTGCCAGCCGATTAGGGTTTGCGTACACTGAAGCTTTCTTT.

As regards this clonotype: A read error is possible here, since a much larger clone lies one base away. CDR3 protein: CSARGGTGDGQPQHF. The CDR3 DNA sequence: TGCAGTGCTAGAGGAGGGACAGGGGATGGCCAGCCCCAGCATTTT. This sequence joins TRBV20-1 and TRBJ1-5; 10 nucleotides agree with TRBD1. The CDR3 runs to 15 residues. V was clipped by 1 base and J by 7 bases; unmatched bases: 7. Germline CDR1 DFQATT, CDR2 SNEGSKA (reference sequence).

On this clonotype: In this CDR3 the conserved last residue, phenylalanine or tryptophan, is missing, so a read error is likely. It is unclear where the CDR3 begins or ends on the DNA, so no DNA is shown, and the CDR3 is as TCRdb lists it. The CDR3 reads CASSRSGV. The chain recombines TRBV5-1 with TRBJ1-4; whether TRBD1, the table's D call, matches the DNA was not checked. The CDR3 is 8 residues long, counting both termini. Germline loops: CDR1 SGHRS, CDR2 YFSETQ.

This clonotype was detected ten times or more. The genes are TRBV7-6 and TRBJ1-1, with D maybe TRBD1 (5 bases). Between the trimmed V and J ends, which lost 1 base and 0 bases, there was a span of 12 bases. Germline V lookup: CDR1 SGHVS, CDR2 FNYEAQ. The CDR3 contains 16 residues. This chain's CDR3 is CASSLGDRTLNTEAFF. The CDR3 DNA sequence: TGTGCCAGCAGCTTAGGAGACAGAACCTTGAACACTGAAGCTTTCTTT.

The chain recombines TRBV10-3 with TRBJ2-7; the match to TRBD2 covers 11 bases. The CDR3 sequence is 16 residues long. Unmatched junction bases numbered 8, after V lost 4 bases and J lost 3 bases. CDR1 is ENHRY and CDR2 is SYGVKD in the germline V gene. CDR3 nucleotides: TGTGCCATCAGTGTCCACGGGACTAGCGGAAACTACGAGCAGTACTTC. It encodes CAISVHGTSGNYEQYF.

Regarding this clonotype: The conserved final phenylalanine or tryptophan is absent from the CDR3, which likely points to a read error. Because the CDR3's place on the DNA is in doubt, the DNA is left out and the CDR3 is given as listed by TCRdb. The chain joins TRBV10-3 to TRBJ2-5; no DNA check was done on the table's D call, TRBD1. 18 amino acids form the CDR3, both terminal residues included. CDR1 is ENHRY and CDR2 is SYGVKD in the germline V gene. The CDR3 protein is CAITPSGGRPDYGYTFGS.

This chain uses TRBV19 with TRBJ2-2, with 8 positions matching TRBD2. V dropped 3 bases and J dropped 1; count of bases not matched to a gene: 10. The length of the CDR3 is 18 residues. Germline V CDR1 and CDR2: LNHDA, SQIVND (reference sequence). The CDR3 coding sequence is TGTGCCAGTAGTATGCCCCCTGGGCGGGGGGTGAACACCGGGGAGCTGTTTTTT. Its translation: CASSMPPGRGVNTGELFF.

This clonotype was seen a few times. The CDR3 nucleotides are TGCAGTGCTAGAGCCCTCCTGGACAACTCCTACGAGCAGTACTTC. Translating gives CSARALLDNSYEQYF. J is TRBJ2-7 and V is TRBV20-1; D perhaps matches TRBD1 (5 bases). The CDR3 contains 15 residues. Germline lookup yields CDR1 DFQATT and CDR2 SNEGSKA (reference sequence). With 1 base removed from V and 0 bases from J, the gap between germline ends came to 13 bases.

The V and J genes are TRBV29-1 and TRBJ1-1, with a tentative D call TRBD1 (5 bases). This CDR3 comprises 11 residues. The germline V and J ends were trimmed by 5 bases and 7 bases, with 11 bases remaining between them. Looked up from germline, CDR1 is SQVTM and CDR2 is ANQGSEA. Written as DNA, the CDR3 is TGCAGCGTTTTGGGACGGGTTGAAGCTTTCTTT. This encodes CSVLGRVEAFF.

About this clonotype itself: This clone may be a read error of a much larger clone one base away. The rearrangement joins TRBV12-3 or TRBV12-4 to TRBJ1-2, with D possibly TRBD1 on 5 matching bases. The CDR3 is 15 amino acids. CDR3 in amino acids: CASSETVNPLYGDTF. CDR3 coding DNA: TGTGCCAGCAGCGAGACAGTGAATCCACTCTATGGCGACACCTTC.

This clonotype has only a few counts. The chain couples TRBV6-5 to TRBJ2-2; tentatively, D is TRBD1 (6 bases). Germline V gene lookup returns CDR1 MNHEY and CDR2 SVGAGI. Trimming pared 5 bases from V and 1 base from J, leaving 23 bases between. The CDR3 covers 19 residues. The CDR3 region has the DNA TGTGCCAGCAGTCCGATGGGGCAGGGGCGCGCCCAGAACACCGGGGAGCTGTTTTTT. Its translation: CASSPMGQGRAQNTGELFF.

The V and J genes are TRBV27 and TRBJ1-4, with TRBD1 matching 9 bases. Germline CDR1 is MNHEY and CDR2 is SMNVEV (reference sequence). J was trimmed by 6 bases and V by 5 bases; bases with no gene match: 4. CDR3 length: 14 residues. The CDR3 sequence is CASSTGGLDEKLFF. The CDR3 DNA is TGTGCCAGCAGTACAGGGGGCTTGGATGAAAAACTGTTTTTT.

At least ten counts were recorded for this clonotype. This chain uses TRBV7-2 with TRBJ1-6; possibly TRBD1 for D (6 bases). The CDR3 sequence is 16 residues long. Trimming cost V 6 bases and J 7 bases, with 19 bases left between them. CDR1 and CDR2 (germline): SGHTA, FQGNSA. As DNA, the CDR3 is TGTGCCAGCAGGGACATAAGGACAGCGGGGAATTCACCCCTCCACTTT. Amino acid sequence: CASRDIRTAGNSPLHF.

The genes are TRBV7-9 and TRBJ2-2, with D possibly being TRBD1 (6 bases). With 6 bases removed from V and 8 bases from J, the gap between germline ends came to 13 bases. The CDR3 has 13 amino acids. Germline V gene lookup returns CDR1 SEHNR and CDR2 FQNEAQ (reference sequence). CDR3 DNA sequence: TGTGCCAGCAGTTCACAGGGTCTTGGGGAGCTGTTTTTT. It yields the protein CASSSQGLGELFF.

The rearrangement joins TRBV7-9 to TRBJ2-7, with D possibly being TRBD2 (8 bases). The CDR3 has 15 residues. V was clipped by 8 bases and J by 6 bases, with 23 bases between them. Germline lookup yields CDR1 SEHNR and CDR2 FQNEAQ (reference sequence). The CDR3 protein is CASGRNSGTEPEQYF. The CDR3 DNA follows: TGTGCCAGCGGAAGGAATAGCGGGACAGAACCCGAGCAGTACTTC.

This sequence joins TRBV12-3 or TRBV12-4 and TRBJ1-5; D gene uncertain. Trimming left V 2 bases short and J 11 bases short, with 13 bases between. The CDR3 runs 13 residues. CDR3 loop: CASSLLGEETQHF. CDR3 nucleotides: TGTGCCAGCAGTTTACTAGGAGAAGAGACCCAGCATTTT.

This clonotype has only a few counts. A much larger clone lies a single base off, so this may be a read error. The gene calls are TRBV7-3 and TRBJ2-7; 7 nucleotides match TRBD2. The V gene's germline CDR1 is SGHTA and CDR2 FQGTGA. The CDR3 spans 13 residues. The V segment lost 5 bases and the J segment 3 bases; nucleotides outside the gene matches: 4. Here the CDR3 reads CASSGASGYEQYF. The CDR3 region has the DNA TGTGCCAGCAGCGGGGCTAGCGGCTACGAGCAGTACTTC.

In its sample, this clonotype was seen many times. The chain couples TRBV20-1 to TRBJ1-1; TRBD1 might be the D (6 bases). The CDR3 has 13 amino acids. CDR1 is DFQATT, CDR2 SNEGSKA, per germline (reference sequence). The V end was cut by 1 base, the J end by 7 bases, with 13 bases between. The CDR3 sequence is CSARATGAGEAFF. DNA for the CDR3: TGCAGTGCTAGAGCCACGGGGGCCGGTGAAGCTTTCTTT.

The CDR3 spells CASSFSSWVKGMILRELFF. DNA for the CDR3: TGTGCCAGCAGCTTTTCGTCGTGGGTAAAAGGGATGATTCTACGGGAGCTGTTTTTT. J is TRBJ2-2 and V is TRBV7-2; no firm D call. Trimming took off 3 bases at V and 9 bases at J, with 29 bases between the two ends. The germline CDR1 and CDR2 sequences are SGHTA and FQGNSA. The CDR3 has 19 amino acids.